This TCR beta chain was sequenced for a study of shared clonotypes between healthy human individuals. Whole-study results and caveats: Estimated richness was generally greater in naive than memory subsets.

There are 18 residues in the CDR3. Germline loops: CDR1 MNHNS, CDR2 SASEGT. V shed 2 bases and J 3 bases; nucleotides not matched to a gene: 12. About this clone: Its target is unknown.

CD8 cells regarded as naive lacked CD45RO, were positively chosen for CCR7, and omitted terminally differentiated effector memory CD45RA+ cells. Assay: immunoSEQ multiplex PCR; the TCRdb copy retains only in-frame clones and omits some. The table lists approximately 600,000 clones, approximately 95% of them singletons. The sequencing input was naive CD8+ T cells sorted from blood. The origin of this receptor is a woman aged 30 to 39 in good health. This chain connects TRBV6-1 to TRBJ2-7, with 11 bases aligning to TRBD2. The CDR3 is CASSESPRGLADFYEQYF. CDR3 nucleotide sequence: TGTGCCAGCAGTGAATCCCCCCGGGGACTAGCGGACTTCTACGAGCAGTACTTC.